The subject of this entry is one T cell receptor (beta chain). The sample comes from a study of blood T cells in healthy people across ages. The second PCR ran about 7 to 12 cycles with a sample-barcoded 5' primer and J-beta primers. From the 5' RACE reads, TCRdb called clonotypes with MiXCR, one entry per CDR3 protein. The table shows around 1,000,000 distinct CDR3 sequences, with 20% to 25% occurring only once. Between the trimmed V and J ends, which lost 5 bases and 0 bases, there was a span of 11 bases. CDR1 is SNHLY and CDR2 is FYNNEI in the germline V gene. There are 15 residues in the CDR3. The sample was also reused in another study, on T cells of mothers and their children. That work contributes: Evidence of persistent microchimeric T cell clones was absent.

Input material: blood. The genes are TRBV2 and TRBJ2-1; perhaps TRBD2 as D (6 bases). The TCR was taken from a girl aged 2 to 10 in good health. The CDR3 protein is CASSTRLGSYNEQFF. The DNA of the CDR3 is TGTGCCAGCAGTACTAGACTAGGCTCCTACAATGAGCAGTTCTTC.